This paragraph covers one T cell receptor beta chain sequence. Time point specified: pre-treatment baseline. Response was assessed by RECIST 1.1 at 12 weeks, except a couple of rapid progressors. The data are from a study of blood T cell dynamics during melanoma immunotherapy. Whole-study context: Metastatic melanoma patients received first-line pembrolizumab or nivolumab plus ipilimumab.

A fixed DNA input of around 0.35 ug was used per bulk PBMC sample. Here immunoSEQ multiplex PCR was the method, and the copy in TCRdb shows in-frame clones only, minus some. The table has more than 5,000 clones, about 85% seen once. This CDR3 spans 15 amino acids. The junction had 7 bases not matched to a gene; V was cut back by 6 bases and J by 3 bases. This chain connects TRBV6-7 to TRBJ1-5, with 8 nucleotides matching TRBD1. TRBV6-7 is classed as an ORF, of uncertain function. The specimen comprised blood, sampled from a patient treated with checkpoint blockade. The TCR sequence derives from a human donor with melanoma. This chain's CDR3 is CASRTDRGSNQPQHF. The CDR3 DNA sequence: TGTGCCAGCAGAACCGACAGGGGCTCCAATCAGCCCCAGCATTTT.